The 7 T cell receptor beta chains below come from one sample, sequenced in a study of CD8+ T cells in alopecia areata (dated by TCRdb to the late 2010s). Receptor libraries were prepared by the immunoSEQ multiplex PCR assay. RNA was extracted from all samples and reverse transcribed into cDNA, which served as template for TCR sequencing. TCRdb obtained this table from immuneACCESS and retained in-frame rearrangements with V and J assigned. These tables miss some clones; where compared with another copy, unresolved V genes account for less than half of the shortfall, and the remainder is unexplained. Present in this sample are just over 30,000 clones, approximately 65% of which were seen just once. Clones ranked in the top ten supply roughly 17% of the sample. The sample comprised NKG2D-high CD8+ T cells sorted from blood. Read against the paper, the sample's cell subset or site label means: sorted CD8+ NKG2D-high blood T cells. Receptors were obtained from a human donor with alopecia areata.

The rearrangement joins TRBV2 to TRBJ2-2; D is unclear. This CDR3 is 13 amino acids long. Trimming took 5 bases from V and 3 from J, leaving 7 bases between them. The germline V gene encodes CDR1 SNHLY and CDR2 FYNNEI. The CDR3 reads CASSQVYTGELFF. DNA of the CDR3: TGTGCCAGCAGTCAAGTATACACCGGGGAGCTGTTTTTT.

The chain employs TRBV7-9 and TRBJ2-7; a weak D match, TRBD1 (5 bases). V was trimmed by 2 bases and J by 5 bases, leaving 10 bases between them. This CDR3 is 13 amino acids long. Germline CDR1 and CDR2: SEHNR and FQNEAQ (reference sequence). CDR3 nucleotide sequence: TGTGCCAGCAGCTTACAGGGTCAAAACGAGCAGTACTTC. Its translation: CASSLQGQNEQYF.

The chain employs TRBV25-1 and TRBJ1-2; D unresolved. The V end was cut by 1 base, the J end by 10 bases, with 13 bases between. Looked up from germline, CDR1 is MGHDK and CDR2 is SYGVNS. CDR3 length: 13 residues. This CDR3 is CASSELGGLAYTF. CDR3 in DNA: TGTGCCAGCAGTGAATTAGGCGGTCTAGCCTACACCTTC.

V and J are TRBV6-5 and TRBJ2-7; D is ambiguous. The CDR3 loop spans 14 amino acids. The V gene's germline CDR1 is MNHEY and CDR2 SVGAGI. V was clipped by 2 bases and J by 3 bases, with 11 bases between them. CDR3 amino acids: CASSYDGEDYEQYF. The CDR3, as DNA: TGTGCCAGCAGTTACGATGGAGAGGACTACGAGCAGTACTTC.

This clone was detected a few times. The chain joins TRBV7-8 to TRBJ2-4; TRBD1 is a possible D gene (6 bases). The CDR3 runs 16 residues. Germline V gene data show CDR1 as SGHVS and CDR2 as FQNEAQ. The ends were cut back, 2 bases at V and 1 base at J, with 12 bases in the middle. The CDR3 coding sequence is TGTGCCAGCAGCTTAAGTGCGCAGGGGGCCAAAAACATTCAGTACTTC. This sequence encodes CASSLSAQGAKNIQYF.

This clone has only one observation. DNA of the CDR3: TGTGCCAGCAGCTCCACAGGGACTGAAGCTTTCTTT. It codes for CASSSTGTEAFF. The V gene is TRBV7-8, the J gene TRBJ1-1, with TRBD1 as a possible D gene (6 bases). The CDR3 runs 12 residues. V was pared by 4 bases and J by 5 bases, with 8 bases between. Germline CDR1 SGHVS, CDR2 FQNEAQ.

This chain links TRBV7-2 with TRBJ2-5; D gene uncertain. Germline V CDR1 and CDR2: SGHTA, FQGNSA. The CDR3 length is 16 residues. V was pared by 1 base and J by 4 bases, with 16 bases between. The CDR3 sequence is CASSLGSVILGETQYF. In DNA form, the CDR3 reads TGTGCCAGCAGCTTAGGATCGGTAATTCTTGGAGAGACCCAGTACTTC.